A selection of T cell receptor beta chains follows, all from one sample in a study of CD8 T cells in Susac syndrome. MiXCR was run by TCRdb on the immunoSEQ multiplex PCR reads, yielding one entry per CDR3 protein. Here the sample spans roughly 150,000 distinct CDR3 sequences, 92% being singletons. The sequenced material came from CD4+ T cells from PBMCs. These receptors all come from a human donor in good health. Both conserved end residues are part of each CDR3. Fields, in order: D gene, V gene, clone size, J gene, CDR3 length, CDR3 protein, CDR3 DNA. The D gene is left open where the match is weak. Not every row has a clone size; where given, it reads once, few, many or a size class.

>NA|TRBV6-1|NA|TRBJ2-1|13
CASKDLNLAEQFF
TGTGCCAGCAAGGACCTAAACCTGGCTGAGCAGTTCTTC
>TRBD1|TRBV5-6|NA|TRBJ2-6|17
CASSFRDRDSGANVLTF
TGTGCCAGCAGTTTCCGGGACAGGGACTCTGGGGCCAACGTCCTGACTTTC
>TRBD1|TRBV7-9|NA|TRBJ2-5|13
CASSGQGWETQYF
TGTGCCAGCAGCGGACAGGGTTGGGAGACCCAGTACTTC
>NA|TRBV5-1|NA|TRBJ2-3|13
CASSSAATDTQYF
TGCGCCAGCAGCTCAGCAGCCACAGATACGCAGTATTTT
>NA|TRBV6-6|NA|TRBJ2-7|13
CASSDQLRGEQYF
TGTGCCAGCAGTGACCAACTCCGCGGTGAGCAGTACTTC
>NA|TRBV29-1|NA|TRBJ2-7|12
CSVLLSTYEQYF
TGCAGCGTATTACTTTCAACCTACGAGCAGTACTTC
>NA|TRBV28|NA|TRBJ1-1|15
CASSSTGKRYTEAFF
TGTGCCAGCAGTTCTACAGGGAAGAGGTACACTGAAGCTTTCTTT
>TRBD2|TRBV7-9|once|TRBJ2-3|15
CASSRLAGITDTQYF
TGTGCCAGCAGCCGGTTAGCGGGCATCACAGATACGCAGTATTTT
>NA|TRBV18|NA|TRBJ1-1|14
CASSPQRGDGKAFF
TGTGCCAGCTCACCCCAGCGGGGTGACGGGAAAGCTTTCTTT
>NA|TRBV30|NA|TRBJ1-1|15
CAWSVLPLRQIEAFF
TGTGCCTGGAGTGTACTCCCCTTACGACAGATTGAAGCTTTCTTT
>NA|TRBV10-3|NA|TRBJ2-1|11
CAISGLNEQFF
TGTGCCATCAGTGGGTTGAATGAGCAGTTCTTC